The next 27 T cell receptor beta chains were all read from a single sample in a study of cytomegalovirus exposure and HLA in healthy donors. Assay used: immunoSEQ multiplex PCR; TCRdb lists only in-frame clones, some missing. This sample has tens of thousands of clones, with approximately 90% found just once. The sequenced material came from PBMCs. These receptors came from a man aged 25-40 years in good health and CMV-seronegative.

This chain connects TRBV18 to TRBJ1-3; TRBD1 matches 9 bases. Losses at the gene ends were 4 bases for V and 8 bases for J; bases not matched to a gene: 9. Germline CDR1 reads KGHSH; CDR2 reads LQKENI. The CDR3 totals 15 residues. CDR3 nucleotide sequence: TGTGCCAGCTCACTGGACAGGGGAGTCGATGACACCATATATTTT. Protein product: CASSLDRGVDDTIYF. Based on the CDR3 plus reference TRBV18 and TRBJ1-3, the full variable domain is NAGVMQNPRHLVRRRGQEARLRCSPMKGHSHVYWYRQLPEEGLKFMVYLQKENIIDESGMPKERFSAEFPKEGPSILRIQQVVRGDSAAYFCASSLDRGVDDTIYFGEGSWLTVV.

The V and J genes are TRBV11-1 and TRBJ2-1, with 12 bases fitting TRBD2. J lost 7 bases, V lost 5 bases, and 9 bases had no gene match. The length of the CDR3 is 16 residues. Germline loops: CDR1 SGHAT, CDR2 FQDESV (reference sequence). DNA of the CDR3: TGTGCCAGCAGCCTAAGACTAGCGGGAGCCGGGAATGAGCAGTTCTTC. Protein sequence: CASSLRLAGAGNEQFF.

V gene TRBV27 combines with J gene TRBJ1-2; 9 positions match TRBD1. Per germline, CDR1 MNHEY and CDR2 SMNVEV (reference sequence). With 2 bases clipped from V and 8 bases from J, the junction kept 3 bases outside the gene matches. CDR3 length: 13 amino acids. The CDR3 nucleotides read TGTGCCAGCAGTTTAGGACAGGGGAGCGGCTACACCTTC. Protein product: CASSLGQGSGYTF.

The genes are TRBV19 and TRBJ2-3, with 14 bases fitting TRBD2. CDR3 length equals 17 residues. Germline CDR1 reads LNHDA; CDR2 reads SQIVND (reference sequence). The V and J ends lost 10 bases and 1 base, in that order; junction bases with no gene match: 10. CDR3 residues: CATDPGLAGVGTDTQYF. CDR3 DNA sequence: TGTGCCACTGACCCGGGACTAGCGGGGGTGGGCACAGATACGCAGTATTTT.

This chain joins TRBV7-9 and TRBJ1-2; 10 bases map to TRBD1. The V and J ends lost 6 bases and 7 bases, in that order; junction bases with no gene match: 5. Germline lookup yields CDR1 SEHNR and CDR2 FQNEAQ (reference sequence). CDR3 length equals 13 residues. The CDR3 DNA reads TGTGCCAGCAGTTGGGACAGGGGAGGTGGCTACACCTTC. Translated: CASSWDRGGGYTF.

V is TRBV13 and J is TRBJ2-5, with D maybe TRBD2 (7 bases). V gave up 2 bases and J gave up 5 bases, with 15 bases separating them. Germline V gene data show CDR1 as PRHDT and CDR2 as FYEKMQ (reference sequence). This CDR3 has 15 amino acids. CDR3 sequence reads: CASSLSGGHGETQYF. The CDR3 nucleotides are TGTGCCAGCAGCTTATCCGGGGGGCATGGGGAGACCCAGTACTTC. The full variable domain, rest sourced from reference TRBV13 and TRBJ2-5, is AAGVIQSPRHLIKEKRETATLKCYPIPRHDTVYWYQQGPGQDPQFLISFYEKMQSDKGSIPDRFSAQQFSDYHSELNMSSLELGDSALYFCASSLSGGHGETQYFGPGTRLLVL.

The chain recombines TRBV19 with TRBJ2-2; TRBD2 matches 15 bases. J was trimmed by 9 bases and V by 7 bases; bases with no gene match: 24. Germline V gene sequence: CDR1 LNHDA, CDR2 SQIVND (reference sequence). The CDR3 covers 21 residues. Written as DNA, the CDR3 is TGTGCCAGTAATAAGAGCCCCTGGACTCCGGGACTAGCGGGAGGTTTTCGGGAGCTGTTTTTT. This encodes CASNKSPWTPGLAGGFRELFF.

The rearrangement links TRBV5-1 to TRBJ1-1, with TRBD1 matching over 7 bases. This CDR3 has 15 residues. J gave up 3 bases and V 3 bases, and 8 bases lay outside the gene matches. Germline V gives CDR1 SGHRS, CDR2 YFSETQ. CDR3 protein: CASSSRQGRDTEAFF. The DNA for the CDR3 is TGCGCCAGCAGCTCCCGACAGGGACGGGACACTGAAGCTTTCTTT.

As regards this clone: Different DNA sequences within this sample yield the same CDR3. The J gene is TRBJ2-7, the V gene TRBV5-1; 16 nucleotides agree with TRBD2. The ends lost 4 bases at V and 4 bases at J; junction bases unmatched: 8. There are 17 residues in the CDR3. Germline CDR1 is SGHRS and CDR2 is YFSETQ. The CDR3 reads CASSAGLAGGPGYEQYF. CDR3 coding DNA: TGCGCCAGCAGCGCGGGACTAGCGGGAGGGCCGGGTTACGAGCAGTACTTC. Based on the CDR3 plus reference TRBV5-1 and TRBJ2-7, the full variable domain is KAGVTQTPRYLIKTRGQQVTLSCSPISGHRSVSWYQQTPGQGLQFLFEYFSETQRNKGNFPGRFSGRQFSNSRSEMNVSTLELGDSALYLCASSAGLAGGPGYEQYFGPGTRLTVT.

The V call is TRBV10-3, the J call TRBJ2-2, with 8 bases that match TRBD1. Germline V CDR1 and CDR2: ENHRY, SYGVKD. The CDR3 runs to 16 residues. With 2 bases clipped from V and 4 bases from J, the junction kept 6 bases outside the gene matches. In DNA, the CDR3 is TGTGCCATCAGTGAGCCCCGGACAGGGATCACCGGGGAGCTGTTTTTT. Translation: CAISEPRTGITGELFF.

The genes are TRBV28 and TRBJ1-4; TRBD1 is a possible D gene (5 bases). Trimming took 2 bases from V and 3 from J, leaving 10 bases between them. Germline V gives CDR1 MDHEN, CDR2 SYDVKM. CDR3 length: 15 residues. CDR3 region: CASSLRGQANEKLFF. The CDR3 DNA is TGTGCCAGCAGTTTACGCGGACAAGCTAATGAAAAACTGTTTTTT.

The gene calls are TRBV5-8 and TRBJ1-1; unclear D gene. V was pared by 1 base and J by 2 bases, with 9 bases between. The germline V gene has CDR1 SGHTS and CDR2 YDEGEE. The CDR3 has 14 amino acids. CDR3: CASSLFPSNTEAFF. CDR3 in DNA: TGTGCCAGCAGCTTGTTCCCGAGTAACACTGAAGCTTTCTTT.

The chain carries TRBV5-4 and TRBJ1-1; D is ambiguous. V lost 4 bases and J lost 8, with 9 bases in between. The CDR3 has 11 residues. Germline CDR1 is SGHNT and CDR2 is YYREEE (reference sequence). The DNA for the CDR3 is TGTGCCAGCAGCAATCTCAGGGAAGCTTTCTTT. This codes for CASSNLREAFF. Looking up the rest from reference TRBV5-4 and TRBJ1-1 gives the full variable domain: ETGVTQSPTHLIKTRGQQVTLRCSSQSGHNTVSWYQQALGQGPQFIFQYYREEENGRGNFPPRFSGLQFPNYSSELNVNALELDDSALYLCASSNLREAFFGQGTRLTVV.

This sequence joins TRBV2 and TRBJ1-2; the D is unclear. CDR1 and CDR2 from the germline V gene are SNHLY and FYNNEI. This CDR3 contains 13 residues. Trimming pared 1 base from V and 7 bases from J, leaving 10 bases between. The chain's CDR3 is CASSEGLTIGYTF. CDR3 in DNA: TGTGCCAGCAGTGAAGGACTGACCATTGGCTACACCTTC. Full variable domain (remainder filled in from reference TRBV2 and TRBJ1-2): EPEVTQTPSHQVTQMGQEVILRCVPISNHLYFYWYRQILGQKVEFLVSFYNNEISEKSEIFDDQFSVERPDGSNFTLKIRSTKLEDSAMYFCASSEGLTIGYTFGSGTRLTVV.

This clone has more than one count but fewer than ten. V gene TRBV13 combines with J gene TRBJ1-3; D is unresolved. Trimming removed 8 bases from V and 0 bases from J, with 14 bases in between. The CDR3 loop spans 15 amino acids. Germline CDR1 is PRHDT and CDR2 is FYEKMQ (reference sequence). The CDR3 DNA is TGTGCCAGCGGATCCGGACTTACCTCTGGAAACACCATATATTTT. This sequence encodes CASGSGLTSGNTIYF.

The chain uses TRBV5-1 and TRBJ2-1; D not resolved. CDR1 SGHRS and CDR2 YFSETQ come from the germline V gene. The CDR3 has 15 amino acids. With 6 bases removed from V and 5 bases from J, the gap between germline ends came to 18 bases. CDR3 sequence reads: CASNPRTETHNEQFF. CDR3 coding DNA: TGCGCCAGCAACCCGAGAACAGAGACCCACAATGAGCAGTTCTTC. Using reference TRBV5-1 and TRBJ2-1 for the parts outside the CDR3, the full variable domain is KAGVTQTPRYLIKTRGQQVTLSCSPISGHRSVSWYQQTPGQGLQFLFEYFSETQRNKGNFPGRFSGRQFSNSRSEMNVSTLELGDSALYLCASNPRTETHNEQFFGPGTRLTVL.

V and J are TRBV7-9 and TRBJ2-5; D perhaps matches TRBD1 (5 bases). CDR3 length: 16 residues. Trimming left V 2 bases short and J 5 bases short, with 18 bases between. From germline, CDR1 is SEHNR and CDR2 FQNEAQ (reference sequence). The CDR3 DNA is TGTGCCAGCAGCTTATGGTACAGCCTAAACAGGGAGACCCAGTACTTC. Translation: CASSLWYSLNRETQYF.

The gene calls are TRBV10-3 and TRBJ1-4, with D unclear. Trimming cost V 6 bases and J 6 bases, with 8 bases left between them. This CDR3 contains 12 residues. The germline V gene encodes CDR1 ENHRY and CDR2 SYGVKD. CDR3 residues: CAISGLDEKLFF. The CDR3 DNA is TGTGCCATCAGCGGACTCGATGAAAAACTGTTTTTT.

This clone has just one count. The CDR3 coding sequence is TGCAGCGTTGTCTGGGGCGAGACTGAAGCTTTCTTT. It yields the protein CSVVWGETEAFF. The V gene is TRBV29-1, the J gene TRBJ1-1, with a tentative D call TRBD1 (5 bases). Germline values: CDR1 SQVTM, CDR2 ANQGSEA. This CDR3 is 12 amino acids long. Trimming removed 4 bases at V and 5 bases at J, with 11 bases between.

This clone was seen just once. The chain combines TRBV6-5 with TRBJ2-5; the match to TRBD2 covers 8 bases. CDR1 is MNHEY and CDR2 is SVGAGI in the germline V gene. V lost 4 bases to trimming and J lost 5 bases; unmatched junction nucleotides: 12. This CDR3 contains 16 residues. Here the CDR3 DNA reads TGTGCCAGCAGTTTAGAGACTAGCGCCACTGGGGAGACCCAGTACTTC. The encoded protein is CASSLETSATGETQYF.

This chain's CDR3 is CASSLRVSTDTQYF. The CDR3 nucleotides are TGTGCCAGCAGCTTGCGTGTGAGCACAGATACGCAGTATTTT. The chain employs TRBV5-6 and TRBJ2-3; no clear D gene. The V and J ends lost 1 base and 0 bases respectively, with 6 bases between them. The CDR3 runs to 14 residues. Germline CDR1 and CDR2: SGHDT and YYEEEE. Drawing the rest from reference TRBV5-6 and TRBJ2-3, the complete variable domain is DAGVTQSPTHLIKTRGQQVTLRCSPKSGHDTVSWYQQALGQGPQFIFQYYEEEERQRGNFPDRFSGHQFPNYSSELNVNALLLGDSALYLCASSLRVSTDTQYFGPGTRLTVL.

This clone was detected once. V and J are TRBV7-9 and TRBJ2-3, with 10 bases fitting TRBD1. Losses at the gene ends were 7 bases for V and 1 base for J; bases not matched to a gene: 8. CDR3 length: 16 amino acids. Germline V gives CDR1 SEHNR, CDR2 FQNEAQ (reference sequence). In DNA, the CDR3 is TGTGCCAGCACCCACAGACAGGGGGCGGGCACAGATACGCAGTATTTT. Its protein product is CASTHRQGAGTDTQYF.

The CDR3 nucleotides read TGTGCCAGCAGCCGGTTCGGGGGAGACAAAGACGAGCAGTACTTC. This translates into CASSRFGGDKDEQYF. This chain links TRBV9 with TRBJ2-7, with a weak D call TRBD2 (6 bases). V dropped 4 bases and J dropped 5 bases, with 19 bases sitting between them. Germline V gene sequence: CDR1 SGDLS, CDR2 YYNGEE. The CDR3 loop spans 15 amino acids.

This chain links TRBV6-1 with TRBJ2-5, with a tentative D call TRBD2 (5 bases). The CDR3 loop spans 13 amino acids. With 4 bases removed from V and 2 bases from J, the gap between germline ends came to 8 bases. Per the germline V gene, CDR1 is MNHNS and CDR2 is SASEGT. CDR3: CASSVAGQETQYF. CDR3 nucleotide sequence: TGTGCCAGCAGTGTGGCGGGTCAAGAGACCCAGTACTTC.

This sequence joins TRBV7-6 and TRBJ2-7; 9 nucleotides line up with TRBD1. The CDR3 has 14 residues. Germline values: CDR1 SGHVS, CDR2 FNYEAQ. V lost 4 bases to trimming and J lost 6 bases; unmatched junction nucleotides: 7. The CDR3 loop reads CASSSGTGSLEQYF. The CDR3 DNA is TGTGCCAGCAGCTCCGGGACAGGGTCGCTCGAGCAGTACTTC. The full variable domain, with the rest looked up from reference TRBV7-6 and TRBJ2-7, is GAGVSQSPRYKVTKRGQDVALRCDPISGHVSLYWYRQALGQGPEFLTYFNYEAQQDKSGLPNDRFSAERPEGSISTLTIQRTEQRDSAMYRCASSSGTGSLEQYFGPGTRLTVT.

The sample holds one count of this clone. The J gene is TRBJ1-1, the V gene TRBV7-8; perhaps TRBD1 as D (6 bases). V shed 1 base and J shed 5 bases, with 14 bases lying between them. The CDR3 is 15 amino acids. Germline assignment: CDR1 SGHVS and CDR2 FQNEAQ. CDR3 bases: TGTGCCAGCAGCTTAGTAAGGGGGGGAGGAACTGAAGCTTTCTTT. It is translated as CASSLVRGGGTEAFF.

The V and J genes are TRBV4-2 and TRBJ2-3, with 9 bases that match TRBD1. The CDR3 extends over 16 amino acids. The junction had 2 bases not matched to a gene; V was cut back by 1 base and J by 0 bases. Germline V gene data show CDR1 as LGHNA and CDR2 as YNFKEQ. In DNA form, the CDR3 reads TGTGCCAGCAGCCAAGCGGGACAGGGAAGCACAGATACGCAGTATTTT. It yields the protein CASSQAGQGSTDTQYF.